This TCR beta chain comes out of a study of early T cells in non-severe SARS-CoV-2 infection. The CDR3 totals 14 residues. V lost 5 bases and J lost 5; bases outside the gene matches: 8. CDR1 is DFQATT, CDR2 SNEGSKA, per germline (reference sequence). TCRdb re-called the 5' RACE reads through MiXCR, storing one row per CDR3 protein. The sample has some 38,000 distinct CDR3 sequences, around 3.9% seen once. The clonotype comes from an adult who was a healthcare worker with PCR-confirmed SARS-CoV-2 infection or an uninfected control (not recorded which). The rearrangement links TRBV20-1 to TRBJ1-4; 7 bases fit TRBD1. What was sequenced was whole blood. This chain's CDR3 is CSAHGGGQNEKLFF. The DNA for the CDR3 is TGCAGTGCTCATGGGGGGGGACAGAATGAAAAACTGTTTTTT.